This T cell receptor (beta chain) was recovered during a study of CD8 T cells in ankylosing spondylitis. Study findings and constraints: Ankylosing spondylitis blood appeared to carry a characteristic TCR beta motif of roughly 8 highly homologous variants.

TCRdb itself ran the 5' RACE reads through MiXCR, one entry per CDR3 protein. Here the sample spans around 430,000 distinct CDR3 sequences, more than 15% being singletons. Germline loops: CDR1 SGHRS, CDR2 YFSETQ. The V segment lost 4 bases and the J segment 2 bases; nucleotides outside the gene matches: 14. This CDR3 is 17 amino acids long. Turning to this clonotype: Its antigen is as yet unknown.

The sequencing input was blood, either unsorted or a sorted T cell fraction (not recorded which). The clonotype was recovered from a male donor with ankylosing spondylitis. The V and J genes are TRBV5-1 and TRBJ1-1, with TRBD1 matching over 7 bases. The CDR3 sequence is CASSHKYKGQLNTEAFF. CDR3 sequence (DNA): TGCGCCAGCAGCCATAAGTATAAGGGACAGCTAAACACTGAAGCTTTCTTT.